This T cell receptor (beta chain) was sequenced during a study of T cell responses to AZD1222 COVID-19 vaccine. Study-wide findings and caveats: Only a handful of AZD1222 recipients tested seropositive at baseline. It should be noted that donors were predominantly white British and more often female, and clonal diversity was possibly underestimated.

As regards this clone: Its cognate antigen is unknown.

Repertoires were generated with immunoSEQ multiplex PCR, while TCRdb's copy carries only in-frame clones and drops some. The repertoire has about 120,000 clones, about 90% of them found once; the top ten carry 11% to 15%. This receptor was taken from an adult in good health. Sequenced here: peripheral blood, sampled on day 0 of AZD1222 vaccination.

CDR3 nucleotide sequence: TGTGCCAGCAGCTTAAGGGGGCCTAGCGCCCAAGAGACCCAGTACTTC. Its protein product is CASSLRGPSAQETQYF. The V call is TRBV7-2, the J call TRBJ2-5, with D possibly matching TRBD1 (7 bases). Germline CDR1 and CDR2: SGHTA and FQGNSA. The germline V and J ends were trimmed by 2 bases and 1 base, with 14 bases remaining between them. This CDR3 is built from 16 residues.